This T cell receptor beta chain was identified during a study of PD-L1 blockade in urothelial cancer. Across the study: Male sex and bladder-origin urothelial cancer characterized about 85% of the 29 patients. Blood was analyzed 3 weeks (second dose) and 6 weeks after treatment start. Blood samples had a median of around 150,000 T cells.

Added to each PCR by spiking were synthetic TCR analog templates. The data were produced by immunoSEQ multiplex PCR, yet TCRdb's version contains in-frame clones alone and is incomplete. The data contain about 45,000 clones, approximately 89% of them seen just once; the ten biggest clones take up 3% to 5%. Comments on this clone: A junction end diverges from the germline sequence, so it may reflect a read error.

This CDR3 spans 17 amino acids. Germline-derived CDR1 and CDR2 are KGHSH and LQKENI. The sequence came from a man at least 80 years old with urothelial cancer. V usage is TRBV18 and J usage is TRBJ2-3; 9 bases align to TRBD2. Sequenced here: PBMCs, sampled around atezolizumab (anti-PD-L1) treatment. CDR3 coding DNA: TGTGCCAGCTCGCCACTCCCCCGGACTAGCGAAGTCGATACGCAGTATTTT. Amino acid sequence: CASSPLPRTSEVDTQYF.